The entry below gives a single T cell receptor (beta chain) sequence along with its context. What it binds is not known. This entry comes from a study of cytomegalovirus exposure and HLA in healthy donors. PCR amplification relied on 60 Vbeta primers (plus 13 Jbeta primers). Libraries were prepared by immunoSEQ multiplex PCR; TCRdb keeps only in-frame clonotypes and omits some of them. The sample has around 200,000 clones; over 65% are singletons. The study's findings and limits: Follow-up analysis later connected one missense variant in DCLRE1C with trimming of TCR beta V- and J-genes. In a later analysis, 15,000 to 20,000 TCR beta sequences were associated with HLA alleles at 0.05 false discovery rate.

J lost 5 bases, V lost 0 bases, and 5 bases had no gene match. Per germline, CDR1 SGHTA and CDR2 FQGTGA. This CDR3 spans 15 amino acids. The chain recombines TRBV7-3 with TRBJ1-1; 8 bases match TRBD1. The TCR comes from a woman aged 55-70 years in good health and CMV-seropositive. The sample consisted of PBMCs. CDR3 in DNA: TGTGCCAGCAGCTTAACGTTGACAGGGGAAACTGAAGCTTTCTTT. Translation gives CASSLTLTGETEAFF.